This T cell receptor beta chain was obtained from a study of blood T cell repertoires in COVID-19. Repertoires were generated with immunoSEQ multiplex PCR, while TCRdb's copy carries only in-frame clones and drops some. The sample records around 180,000 clones, 80% to 90% being singletons. The CDR3 extends over 15 amino acids. CDR1 LNHDA and CDR2 SQIVND come from the germline V gene (reference sequence). Trimming took 4 bases from V and 4 from J; bases not matched to a gene: 3. Sequenced sample: peripheral blood. The sequence was obtained from a man aged 35-49 years with active or convalescent COVID-19. This rearrangement joins TRBV19 to TRBJ1-6, with 8 bases matching TRBD1. Here the CDR3 DNA reads TGTGCCAGTAGTAGAGGGGACAGGTATAATTCACCCCTCCACTTT. Protein sequence: CASSRGDRYNSPLHF.